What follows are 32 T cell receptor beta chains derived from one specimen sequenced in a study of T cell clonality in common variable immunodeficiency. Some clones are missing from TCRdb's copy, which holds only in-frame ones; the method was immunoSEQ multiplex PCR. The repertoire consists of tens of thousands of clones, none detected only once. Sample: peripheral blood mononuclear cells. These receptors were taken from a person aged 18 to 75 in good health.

The part of the CDR3 DNA that was read is TGCGCCAGCAGCTCGGGTAGCGGTACTACAGAGACC. Translating gives CASSSGSGTTET. The complete CDR3 sequence is CASSSGSGTTETQYF. The chain has TRBV5-1 and TRBJ2-5; D possibly corresponds to TRBD2 (6 bases). The read stops 3 residues short of the end of the CDR3; the missing end is completed from the germline J gene. In germline, CDR1 is SGHRS, CDR2 YFSETQ. The CDR3 loop spans 15 amino acids. Between the trimmed V and J ends, which lost 3 bases and 4 bases, there was a span of 16 bases.

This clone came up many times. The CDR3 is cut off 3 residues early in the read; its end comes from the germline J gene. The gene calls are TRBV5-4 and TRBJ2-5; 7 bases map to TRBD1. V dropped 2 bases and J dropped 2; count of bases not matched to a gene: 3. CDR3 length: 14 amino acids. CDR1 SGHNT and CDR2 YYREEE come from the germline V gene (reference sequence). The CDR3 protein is CASSFPGQQETQYF. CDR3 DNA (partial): TGTGCCAGCAGCTTTCCGGGACAGCAAGAGACC.

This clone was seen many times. CDR3: CASSDLAGSYNEQFF. Partial CDR3 DNA: TGCGCCAGCAGTGACCTGGCGGGCTCCTACAATGAG. The gene calls are TRBV10-1 and TRBJ2-1; D possibly corresponds to TRBD2 (5 bases). Coverage ceases 3 residues before the CDR3 finishes, and the germline J gene fills in the end. The CDR3 has 15 amino acids. Trimming pared 3 bases from V and 0 bases from J, leaving 9 bases between. Germline CDR1 and CDR2: WNHNN and SYGVQD (reference sequence).

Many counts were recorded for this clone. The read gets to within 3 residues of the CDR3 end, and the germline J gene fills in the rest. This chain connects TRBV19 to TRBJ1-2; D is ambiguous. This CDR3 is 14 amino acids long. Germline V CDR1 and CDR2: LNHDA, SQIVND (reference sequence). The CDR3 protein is CASSARTQDHSYTF. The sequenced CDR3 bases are TGTGCCAGTAGTGCTAGGACTCAGGACCATAGC.

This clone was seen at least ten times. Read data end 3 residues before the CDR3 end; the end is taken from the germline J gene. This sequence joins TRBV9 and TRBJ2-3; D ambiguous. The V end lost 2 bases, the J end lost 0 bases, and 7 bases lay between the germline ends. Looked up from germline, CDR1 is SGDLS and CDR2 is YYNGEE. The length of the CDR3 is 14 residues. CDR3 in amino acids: CASSVAVSTDTQYF. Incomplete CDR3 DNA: TGTGCCAGCAGCGTGGCGGTCAGCACAGATACG.

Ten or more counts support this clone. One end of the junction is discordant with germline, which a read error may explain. The CDR3: CTSRRTDEIEKLFF. The part of the CDR3 DNA that was read is TGTACCAGCAGAAGGACAGACGAGATTGAAAAA. The J gene is TRBJ1-4, the V gene TRBV7-9; TRBD1 might be the D (6 bases). The read falls 3 residues short of the CDR3 end, and the missing part is taken from the germline J gene. The germline V gene encodes CDR1 SEHNR and CDR2 FQNEAQ (reference sequence). The CDR3 has 14 residues.

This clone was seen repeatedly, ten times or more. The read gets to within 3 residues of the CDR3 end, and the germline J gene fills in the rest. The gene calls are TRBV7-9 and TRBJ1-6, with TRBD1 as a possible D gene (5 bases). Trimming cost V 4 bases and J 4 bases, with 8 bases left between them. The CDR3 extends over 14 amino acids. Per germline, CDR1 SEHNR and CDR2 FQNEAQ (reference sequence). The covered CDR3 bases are TGTGCCAGCAGCTCGGACATATATAATTCACCC. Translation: CASSSDIYNSP. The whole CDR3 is CASSSDIYNSPLHF.

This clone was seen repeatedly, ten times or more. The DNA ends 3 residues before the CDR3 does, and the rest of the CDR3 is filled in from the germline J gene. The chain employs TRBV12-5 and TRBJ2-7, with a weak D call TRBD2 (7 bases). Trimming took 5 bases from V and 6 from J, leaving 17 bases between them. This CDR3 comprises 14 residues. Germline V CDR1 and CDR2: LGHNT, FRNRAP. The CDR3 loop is CASGGGASFVEQYF. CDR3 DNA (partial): TGTGCTAGTGGTGGGGGGGCCTCTTTTGTCGAG.

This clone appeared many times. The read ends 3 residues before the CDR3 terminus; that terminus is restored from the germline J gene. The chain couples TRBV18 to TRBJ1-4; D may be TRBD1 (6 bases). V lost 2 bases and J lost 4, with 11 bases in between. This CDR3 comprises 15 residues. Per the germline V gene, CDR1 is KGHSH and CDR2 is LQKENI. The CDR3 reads CASSPEDSYNEKLFF. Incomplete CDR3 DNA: TGTGCCAGCTCACCAGAGGACAGTTATAATGAAAAA.

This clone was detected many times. This chain's CDR3 is CASSPPGLAGYTDTQYF. Incomplete CDR3 DNA: TGTGCCAGCAGCCCCCCGGGACTAGCGGGGTACACAGATACG. The chain recombines TRBV7-8 with TRBJ2-3, with 13 bases that match TRBD2. The read is 3 residues too short to cover the CDR3 end, so that end is filled in from the germline J gene. Per germline, CDR1 SGHVS and CDR2 FQNEAQ. CDR3 size: 17 residues. With 5 bases clipped from V and 2 bases from J, the junction kept 7 bases outside the gene matches.

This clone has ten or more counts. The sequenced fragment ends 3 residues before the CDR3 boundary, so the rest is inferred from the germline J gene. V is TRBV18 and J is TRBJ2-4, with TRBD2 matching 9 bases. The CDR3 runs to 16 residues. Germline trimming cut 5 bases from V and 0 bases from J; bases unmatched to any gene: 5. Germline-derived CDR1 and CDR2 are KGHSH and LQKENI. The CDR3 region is CASSSIAGVAKNIQYF. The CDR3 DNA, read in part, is TGTGCCAGCTCATCGATAGCGGGGGTAGCCAAAAACATT.

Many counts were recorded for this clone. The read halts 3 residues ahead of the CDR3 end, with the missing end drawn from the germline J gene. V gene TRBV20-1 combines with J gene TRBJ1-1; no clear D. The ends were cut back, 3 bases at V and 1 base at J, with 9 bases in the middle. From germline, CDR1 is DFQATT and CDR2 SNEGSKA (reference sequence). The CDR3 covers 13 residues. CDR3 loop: CSARESGNTEAFF. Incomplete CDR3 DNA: TGCAGTGCTAGGGAGTCGGGGAACACTGAA.

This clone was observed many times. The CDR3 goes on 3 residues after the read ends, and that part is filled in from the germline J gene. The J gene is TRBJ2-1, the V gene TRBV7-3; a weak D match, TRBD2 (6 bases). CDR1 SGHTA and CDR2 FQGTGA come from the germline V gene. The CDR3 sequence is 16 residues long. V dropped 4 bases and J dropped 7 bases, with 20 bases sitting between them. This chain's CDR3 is CASSSSADYSVNEQFF. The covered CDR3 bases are TGTGCCAGCAGCTCCTCCGCGGACTATAGTGTGAATGAG.

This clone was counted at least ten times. The CDR3 region is CSAAPVNSGTEAFF. The CDR3 bases that were read are TGCAGTGCTGCCCCCGTTAACTCGGGGACTGAA. The chain is built from TRBV20-1 and TRBJ1-1; no clear D. From the germline J gene comes the end of the CDR3, since the read stops 3 residues before it. The CDR3 runs to 14 residues. V dropped 5 bases and J dropped 5 bases, with 18 bases sitting between them. Per germline, CDR1 DFQATT and CDR2 SNEGSKA (reference sequence).

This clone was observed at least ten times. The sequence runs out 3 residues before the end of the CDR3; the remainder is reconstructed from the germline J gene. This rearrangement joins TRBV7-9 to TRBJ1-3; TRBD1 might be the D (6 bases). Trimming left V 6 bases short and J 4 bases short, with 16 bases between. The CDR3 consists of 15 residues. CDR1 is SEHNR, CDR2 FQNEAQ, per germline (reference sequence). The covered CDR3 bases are TGTGCCAGCAGGTTCACAGGGTCTGCCGGAAACACC. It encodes CASRFTGSAGNT. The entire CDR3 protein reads CASRFTGSAGNTIYF.

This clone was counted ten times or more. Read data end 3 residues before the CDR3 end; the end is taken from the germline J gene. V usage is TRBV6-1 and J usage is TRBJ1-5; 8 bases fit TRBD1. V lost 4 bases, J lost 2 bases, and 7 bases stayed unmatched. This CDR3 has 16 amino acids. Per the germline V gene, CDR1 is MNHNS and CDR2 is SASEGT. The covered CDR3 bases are TGTGCCAGCAGTGGAGACAGGGGAAGGGGCAATCAGCCC. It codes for CASSGDRGRGNQP. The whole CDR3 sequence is CASSGDRGRGNQPQHF.

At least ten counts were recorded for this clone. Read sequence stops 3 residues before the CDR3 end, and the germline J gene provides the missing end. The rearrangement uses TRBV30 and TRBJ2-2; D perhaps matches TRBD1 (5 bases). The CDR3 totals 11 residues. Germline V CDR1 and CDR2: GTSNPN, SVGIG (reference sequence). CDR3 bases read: TGTGCTCGGACAACGGCCGGGGAG. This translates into CARTTAGE. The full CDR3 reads CARTTAGELFF. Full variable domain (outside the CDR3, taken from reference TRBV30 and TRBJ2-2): SQTIHQWPATLVQPVGSPLSLECTVEGTSNPNLYWYRQAAGRGLQLLFYSVGIGQISSEVPQNLSASRPQDRQFILSSKKLLLSDSGFYLCARTTAGELFFGEGSRLTVL.

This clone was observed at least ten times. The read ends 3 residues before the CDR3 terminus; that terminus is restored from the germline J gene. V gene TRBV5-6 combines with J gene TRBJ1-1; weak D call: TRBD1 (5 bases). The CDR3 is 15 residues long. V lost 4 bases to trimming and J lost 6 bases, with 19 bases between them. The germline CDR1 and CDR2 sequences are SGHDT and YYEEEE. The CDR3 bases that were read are TGTGCCAGCAGCCCCCCAGCAGGGTTTACGGCTGAA. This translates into CASSPPAGFTAE. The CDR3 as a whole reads CASSPPAGFTAEAFF.

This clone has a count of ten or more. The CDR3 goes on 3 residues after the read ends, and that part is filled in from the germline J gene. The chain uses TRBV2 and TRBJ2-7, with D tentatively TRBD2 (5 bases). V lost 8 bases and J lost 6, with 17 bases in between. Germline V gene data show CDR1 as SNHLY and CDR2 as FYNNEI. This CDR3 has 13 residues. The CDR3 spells CASRSGSRGEQYF. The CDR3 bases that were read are TGTGCCAGCCGGTCGGGCAGCCGGGGCGAG.

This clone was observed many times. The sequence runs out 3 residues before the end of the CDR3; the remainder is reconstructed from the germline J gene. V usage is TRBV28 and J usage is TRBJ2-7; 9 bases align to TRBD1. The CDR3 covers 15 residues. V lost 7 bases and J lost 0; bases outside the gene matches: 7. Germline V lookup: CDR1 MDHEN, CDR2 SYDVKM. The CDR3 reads CASTLRGQGSYEQYF. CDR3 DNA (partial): TGTGCCAGCACCTTAAGGGGACAGGGCTCCTACGAG.

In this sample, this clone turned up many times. CDR3 DNA, as far as it was read: TGTGCCAGCAGCCAACCGGGACAGGAAGCCTACGGC. Translation: CASSQPGQEAYG. The CDR3 in full is CASSQPGQEAYGYTF. The rearrangement uses TRBV14 and TRBJ1-2, with 8 bases lining up with TRBD1. The sequence runs out 3 residues before the end of the CDR3; the remainder is reconstructed from the germline J gene. The CDR3 runs 15 residues. CDR1 and CDR2 from the germline V gene are SGHDN and FVKESK.

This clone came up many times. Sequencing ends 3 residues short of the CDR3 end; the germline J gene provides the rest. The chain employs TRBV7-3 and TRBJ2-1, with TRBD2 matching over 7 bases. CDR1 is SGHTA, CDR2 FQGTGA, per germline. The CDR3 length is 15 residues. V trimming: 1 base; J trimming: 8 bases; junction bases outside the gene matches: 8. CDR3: CASSLNSGGRDEQFF. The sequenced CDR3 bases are TGTGCCAGCAGCTTAAACTCTGGGGGGAGGGATGAG.

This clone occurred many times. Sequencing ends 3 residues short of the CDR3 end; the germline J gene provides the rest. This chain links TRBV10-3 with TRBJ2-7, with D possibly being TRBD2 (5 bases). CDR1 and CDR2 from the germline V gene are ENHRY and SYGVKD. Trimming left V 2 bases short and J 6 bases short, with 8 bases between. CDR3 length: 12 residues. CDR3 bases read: TGTGCCATCAGTGAGACTAGAATCGAG. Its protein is CAISETRIE. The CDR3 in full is CAISETRIEQYF.

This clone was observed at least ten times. The sequenced CDR3 bases are TGCAGTGGGACGCGGGGGAACACCGGGGAG. It is translated as CSGTRGNTGE. The whole CDR3 sequence reads CSGTRGNTGELFF. The gene calls are TRBV20-1 and TRBJ2-2; the D gene is possibly TRBD2 (6 bases). The read finishes 3 residues shy of the CDR3 end, and the germline J gene is used to complete it. Germline CDR1 and CDR2: DFQATT and SNEGSKA (reference sequence). The CDR3 has 13 amino acids. V lost 7 bases and J 1 base, leaving 10 bases between the germline ends.

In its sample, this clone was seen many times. Partial CDR3 DNA: TGTGCCAGCAGCTTAGTAAAAGGGGCTCAGCCC. Its translation is CASSLVKGAQP. The CDR3 in its entirety is CASSLVKGAQPQHF. The rearrangement joins TRBV7-2 to TRBJ1-5; the D gene is possibly TRBD1 (5 bases). The CDR3 end is not reached by the read, which stops 3 residues before it; the germline J gene fills it in. Germline CDR1 SGHTA, CDR2 FQGNSA. This CDR3 has 14 residues. Trimming took off 1 base at V and 6 bases at J, with 10 bases between the two ends. The full variable domain, completed using reference TRBV7-2 and TRBJ1-5, is GAGVSQSPSNKVTEKGKDVELRCDPISGHTALYWYRQSLGQGLEFLIYFQGNSAPDKSGLPSDRFSAERTGGSVSTLTIQRTQQEDSAVYLCASSLVKGAQPQHFGDGTRLSIL.

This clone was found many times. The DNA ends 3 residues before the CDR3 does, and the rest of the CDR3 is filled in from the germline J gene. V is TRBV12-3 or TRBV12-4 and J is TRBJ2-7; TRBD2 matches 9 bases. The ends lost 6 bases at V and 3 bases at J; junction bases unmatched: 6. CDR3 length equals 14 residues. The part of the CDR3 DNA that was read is TGTGCCAGCAGCTCAGCGGGAGGTGACTACGAG. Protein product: CASSSAGGDYE. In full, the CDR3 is CASSSAGGDYEQYF.

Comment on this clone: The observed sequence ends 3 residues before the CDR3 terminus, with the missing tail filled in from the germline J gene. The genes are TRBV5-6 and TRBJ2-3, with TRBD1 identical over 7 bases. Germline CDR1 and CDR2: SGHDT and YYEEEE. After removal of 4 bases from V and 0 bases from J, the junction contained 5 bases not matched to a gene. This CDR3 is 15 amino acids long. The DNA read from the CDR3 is TGTGCCAGCAGCGCGAACAGGGGCAGCACAGATACG. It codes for CASSANRGSTDT. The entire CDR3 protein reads CASSANRGSTDTQYF.

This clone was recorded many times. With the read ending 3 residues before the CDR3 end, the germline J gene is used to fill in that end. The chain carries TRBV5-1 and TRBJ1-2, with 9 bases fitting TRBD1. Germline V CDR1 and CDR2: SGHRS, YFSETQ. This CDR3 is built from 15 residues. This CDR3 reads CASSLWDRVTYGYTF. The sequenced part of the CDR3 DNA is TGCGCCAGCAGCTTGTGGGACAGGGTAACGTACGGC.

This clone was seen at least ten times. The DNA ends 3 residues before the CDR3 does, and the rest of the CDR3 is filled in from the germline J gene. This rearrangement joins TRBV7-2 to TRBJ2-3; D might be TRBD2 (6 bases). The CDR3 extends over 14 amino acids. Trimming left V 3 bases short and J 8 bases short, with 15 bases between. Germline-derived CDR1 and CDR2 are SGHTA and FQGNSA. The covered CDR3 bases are TGTGCCAGCAGCTTCCGGGACTTGCTTACTACG. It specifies CASSFRDLLTT. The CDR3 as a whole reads CASSFRDLLTTQYF.

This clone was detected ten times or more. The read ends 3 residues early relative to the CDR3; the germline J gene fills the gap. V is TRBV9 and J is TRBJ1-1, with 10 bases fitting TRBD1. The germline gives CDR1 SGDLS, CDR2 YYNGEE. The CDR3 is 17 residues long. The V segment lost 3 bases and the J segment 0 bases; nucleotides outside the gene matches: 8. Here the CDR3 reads CASSATGGAWMNTEAFF. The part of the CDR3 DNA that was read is TGTGCCAGCAGCGCGACAGGGGGCGCTTGGATGAACACTGAA. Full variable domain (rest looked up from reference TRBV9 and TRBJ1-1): DSGVTQTPKHLITATGQRVTLRCSPRSGDLSVYWYQQSLDQGLQFLIQYYNGEERAKGNILERFSAQQFPDLHSELNLSSLELGDSALYFCASSATGGAWMNTEAFFGQGTRLTVV.

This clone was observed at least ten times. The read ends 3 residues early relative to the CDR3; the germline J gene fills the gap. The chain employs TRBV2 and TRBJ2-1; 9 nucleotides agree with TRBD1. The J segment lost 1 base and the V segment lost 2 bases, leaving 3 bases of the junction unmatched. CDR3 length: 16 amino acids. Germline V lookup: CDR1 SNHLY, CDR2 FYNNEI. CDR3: CASSENRGRSYNEQFF. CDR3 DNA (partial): TGTGCCAGCAGTGAAAACAGGGGGCGATCCTACAATGAG. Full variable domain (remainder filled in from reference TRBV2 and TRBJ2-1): EPEVTQTPSHQVTQMGQEVILRCVPISNHLYFYWYRQILGQKVEFLVSFYNNEISEKSEIFDDQFSVERPDGSNFTLKIRSTKLEDSAMYFCASSENRGRSYNEQFFGPGTRLTVL.

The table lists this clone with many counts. CDR3 region: CASSLQGPGQPQHF. CDR3 DNA, as far as it was read: TGCGCCAGCAGCTTACAGGGTCCGGGTCAGCCC. The chain combines TRBV5-1 with TRBJ1-5; possible D gene TRBD1, 6 bases. The CDR3 extends 3 residues past the end of the read, so its final part is completed from the germline J gene. The CDR3 is 14 residues long. Germline CDR1 is SGHRS and CDR2 is YFSETQ. V dropped 2 bases and J dropped 6 bases, with 12 bases sitting between them.